This T cell receptor (beta chain) was recorded in a study of CD8 T cells in Susac syndrome. Negative isolation was used for CD8+ and CD4+ T cells, and FACS enrichment was applied to TEMRA cells. Random hexamers were used to reverse transcribe an amount of roughly 0.45 to 1 ug RNA. MiXCR, run by TCRdb on the immunoSEQ multiplex PCR reads, gives a single entry per CDR3 protein. The sample has 150,000 to 200,000 distinct CDR3 sequences; approximately 94% are singletons. The V gene end was trimmed by 8 bases and the J gene end by 8 bases; junction bases not matched to a gene: 6. The CDR3 has 12 residues. Germline CDR1 SEHNR, CDR2 FQNEAQ (reference sequence).

Sequencing used CD4+ T cells from PBMCs. The chain uses TRBV7-9 and TRBJ2-1, with 7 bases lining up with TRBD2. The TCR comes from a human donor with multiple sclerosis. The CDR3 is CASGREGHEQFF. In nucleotides, the CDR3 is TGTGCCAGCGGGAGGGAGGGACATGAGCAGTTCTTC.